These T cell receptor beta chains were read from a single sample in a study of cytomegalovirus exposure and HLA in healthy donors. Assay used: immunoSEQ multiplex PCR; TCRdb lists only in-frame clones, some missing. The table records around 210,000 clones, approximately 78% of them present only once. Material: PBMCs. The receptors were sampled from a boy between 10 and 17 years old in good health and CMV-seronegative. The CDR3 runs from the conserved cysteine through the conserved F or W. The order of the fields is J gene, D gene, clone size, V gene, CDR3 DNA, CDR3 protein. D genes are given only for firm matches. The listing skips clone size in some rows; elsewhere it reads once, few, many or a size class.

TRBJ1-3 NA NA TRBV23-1 TGCGCCAGCACCGAACAGGAGCCAATCCACTCTGGAAACACCATATATTTT CASTEQEPIHSGNTIYF
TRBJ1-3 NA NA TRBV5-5 TGTGCCAGCAGCTTCTCAGAGGGCCGTTGGAACACCATATATTTT CASSFSEGRWNTIYF
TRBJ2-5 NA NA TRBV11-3 TGTGCCAGCAGCTTAGAGGGGGCTATGGTGACGGAGACCCAGTACTTC CASSLEGAMVTETQYF
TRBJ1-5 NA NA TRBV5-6 TGTGCCAGCAGCAGGGAGGGGGGTTTGGGTCAGCCCCAGCATTTT CASSREGGLGQPQHF
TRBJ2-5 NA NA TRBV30 TGTGCCTGGAGCGTCAGGGGTTGGGAGACCCAGTACTTC CAWSVRGWETQYF
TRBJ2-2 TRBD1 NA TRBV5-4 TGTGCCAGCAGCGCCGCCGGGACAGTGAACACCGGGGAGCTGTTTTTT CASSAAGTVNTGELFF
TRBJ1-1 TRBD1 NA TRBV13 TGTGCCAGCAGCCTCACCCGGACAGGGAACACTGAAGCTTTCTTT CASSLTRTGNTEAFF
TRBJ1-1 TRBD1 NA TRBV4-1 TGCGCCAGCAGCAATCCGGGACAGGAACGGCGTGGGGAAGCTTTCTTT CASSNPGQERRGEAFF
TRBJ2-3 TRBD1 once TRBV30 TGTGCCTGGAGAGCACCGGGACAGCTCACAGATACGCAGTATTTT CAWRAPGQLTDTQYF
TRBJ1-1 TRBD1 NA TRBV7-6 TGTGCCAGCAGCCCGGGACAGGGCGGGACTGAAGCTTTCTTT CASSPGQGGTEAFF